The source of this T cell receptor (beta chain) is a study of CD8+ T cells in alopecia areata (dated by TCRdb to between 2017 and 2018). Regarding the study in general: The treated patients took part in an open-label pilot trial in which moderate-to-severe alopecia areata was treated with oral tofacitinib at 5 to 10 mg twice daily. Patients received tofacitinib for 6 to 18 months and were then followed off drug for 6 months to check for delayed response and recurrence. Disease severity in treated patients was measured with the SALT score, which quantifies the percentage of affected scalp surface area. In both human patients and the C3H/HeJ mouse model, the study applied high-throughput TCRbeta sequencing to look at T cell clonal expansion in alopecia areata. Human TCRbeta sequencing covered scalp tissue and sorted CD4+ and CD8+ peripheral blood T cells from patchy and totalis/universalis alopecia areata patients and healthy controls. Patients on tofacitinib were biopsied at baseline and after 4 and 24 weeks of treatment, and several of the patients also had a later scalp biopsy. Scalp clonality was compared among normal scalp (n=4), patchy alopecia areata scalp (n=8), and alopecia totalis/universalis scalp (n=8). RNA was extracted with the PAXgene miRNA kit for fixed scalp, the miRNeasy kit for PBMCs, and the RNeasy kit for mouse skin. TCRbeta CDR3 regions were amplified by immunoSEQ multiplex PCR with 35 Vbeta forward and 13 Jbeta reverse primers. Here is what the overall study found, with its caveats: Compared with normal scalp, lesional scalp had higher clonality and more expanded CD8+ clones, particularly in alopecia totalis/universalis, a pattern that suggests antigenic drive. Shared TCR sequences between patients were less evident than in mice, which may be partly attributable to HLA diversity in the patient population. Unlike mouse skin, which is dominated by gammadelta T cells, normal human skin has resident alphabeta T cells that are also sequenced, and this complicates analysis of the scalp TCR repertoire. Because the treated cohort was small and had just a single nonresponder, larger studies are needed to establish links between baseline CD8+ expansion and response. During tofacitinib treatment, many expanded lesional clones stuck around in both scalp and blood, and this persistence may partly explain why relapse happens after treatment is stopped. Tofacitinib significantly decreased scalp clonality and the number of expanded CD8+ clones among the top 100 scalp clones.

The V and J ends are trimmed by 6 bases and 2 bases, leaving 6 bases between them. Including cysteine and phenylalanine, the CDR3 has 11 amino acids. The read is trimmed to its CDR3 DNA, 33 bases read in frame from base 1. CDR1 and CDR2 (SQVTM, ANQGSEA) derive from the germline V gene. The sample's treatment or condition, from its label and the paper: oral pan-JAK inhibitor, 5-10 mg twice daily. From alopecia areata patients, peripheral blood was collected along with lesional scalp punch biopsies. PBMCs were isolated by density centrifugation and stained for CD3, CD4 and CD8, and CD4+ and CD8+ T cells were sorted on a FACSAria. About this clone itself: Its specific antigen is unknown. No much larger clonotype is one base removed from it; base qualities were not supplied.

The library was obtained by the immunoSEQ multiplex PCR assay. RNA was extracted from all samples and reverse transcribed into cDNA as template for TCR sequencing. First-strand cDNA was synthesized with SuperScript III using a 2:1 mix of oligo-dT and random hexamers. A synthetic immune receptor repertoire was used to gauge amplification bias, and whatever bias remained was removed computationally. In the authors' own workflow: Raw reads were preprocessed for error removal, and CDR3 was defined according to IMGT conventions as running from the conserved cysteine to phenylalanine. Clonality was computed by normalizing Shannon entropy by log2 of the number of productive unique TCRs and subtracting the result from 1. CD4 or CD8 identity of scalp clones was inferred by cross-referencing scalp TCRbeta sequences with sorted blood CD4 and CD8 repertoires. TCRdb's version of the immuneACCESS table is confined to in-frame rearrangements and falls short of the full clone set. An unresolved V gene accounts for under half of the shortfall where checked; the remainder is of unknown origin. The DNA was the basis for D and trimming; V, J and clone size are from that table. The sample table holds 210,000 or so clones, of which just over 65% were seen once. More than 0.95% of the sample belongs to the ten largest clones.

The input for sequencing was CD4+ T cells sorted from blood, taken at roughly week 45, from a patient treated with tofacitinib. This chain is built from TRBV29-1 and TRBJ2-3, with no confident D gene call. The receptor comes from a human donor with alopecia areata. The DNA sequence is as follows: TGCAGCGTCCGGGCCACAGATACGCAGTATTTT. Its protein is CSVRATDTQYF.